This T cell receptor beta chain was recorded in a study of shared clonotypes between healthy human individuals. Overall study findings and caveats: A reduction in generation probabilities was seen for non-shared clonotypes relative to those shared by all four donors. Tissue TCR repertoires likely differ from these blood-only repertoires. The authors expected sequencing depth to affect clonotype sharing among donors.

CDR1 and CDR2 (germline): SGHDN, FVKESK. CDR3 length: 14 residues. V was cut by 0 bases and J by 8 bases, with 14 bases left in between. A note on this clone: What it recognizes is unknown.

The assay was immunoSEQ multiplex PCR, and TCRdb's table has in-frame clones only and misses some. The profile shows 650,000 to 750,000 clones, about 78% of them singletons. The chain recombines TRBV14 with TRBJ2-7, with D hard to call. What was sequenced was memory CD4+ T cells sorted from blood. Documented subset: CD45RA-negative fraction. The TCR originated in a woman aged 25 to 39 in good health. CDR3: CASSQDLGSFKQYF. Written as DNA, the CDR3 is TGTGCCAGCAGCCAAGATCTCGGCAGTTTCAAGCAGTACTTC.